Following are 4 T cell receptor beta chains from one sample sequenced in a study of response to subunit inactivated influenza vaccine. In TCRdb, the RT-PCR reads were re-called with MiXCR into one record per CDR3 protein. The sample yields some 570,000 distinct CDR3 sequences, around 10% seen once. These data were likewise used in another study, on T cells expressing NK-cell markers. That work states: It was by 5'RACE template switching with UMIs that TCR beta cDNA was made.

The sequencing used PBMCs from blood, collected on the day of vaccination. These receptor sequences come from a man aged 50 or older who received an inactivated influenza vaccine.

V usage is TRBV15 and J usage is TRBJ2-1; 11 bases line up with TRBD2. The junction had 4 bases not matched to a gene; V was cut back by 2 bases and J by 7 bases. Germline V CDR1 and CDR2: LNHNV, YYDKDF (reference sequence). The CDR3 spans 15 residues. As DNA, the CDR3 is TGTGCCACCAGCAGAACTAGCGGGGGCTGGAATGAGCAGTTCTTC. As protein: CATSRTSGGWNEQFF.

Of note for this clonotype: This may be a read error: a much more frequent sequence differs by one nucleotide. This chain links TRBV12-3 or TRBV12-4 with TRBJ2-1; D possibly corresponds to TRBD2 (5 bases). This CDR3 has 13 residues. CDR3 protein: CACSLVPNTGQFF. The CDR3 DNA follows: TGTGCCTGCAGTTTAGTCCCGAATACGGGACAGTTCTTC.

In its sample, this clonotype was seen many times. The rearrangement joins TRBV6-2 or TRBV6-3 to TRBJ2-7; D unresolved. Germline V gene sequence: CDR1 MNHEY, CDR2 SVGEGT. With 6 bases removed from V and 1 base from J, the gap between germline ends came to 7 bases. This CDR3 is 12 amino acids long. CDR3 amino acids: CASSPGSYEQYF. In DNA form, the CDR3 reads TGTGCCAGCAGCCCCGGTTCCTACGAGCAGTACTTC.

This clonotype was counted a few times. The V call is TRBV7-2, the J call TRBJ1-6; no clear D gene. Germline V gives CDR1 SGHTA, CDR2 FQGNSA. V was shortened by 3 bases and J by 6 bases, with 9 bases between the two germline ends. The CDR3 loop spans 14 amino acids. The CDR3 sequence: CASSFGLSNSPLHF. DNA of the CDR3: TGTGCCAGCAGCTTTGGACTCTCTAATTCACCCCTCCACTTT.